These 25 T cell receptor beta chains came from one sample sequenced in a study of cytomegalovirus exposure and HLA in healthy donors. 13 Jbeta primers and 60 Vbeta primers were used for the PCR. TCRdb's copy holds only in-frame clones and misses some; the assay was immunoSEQ multiplex PCR. The data show 120,000 or so clones, with about 83% seen just once and about 3.5% held by the top ten. What was sequenced was PBMCs. The receptor source for this set is a man between 25 and 39 years old in good health and CMV-seronegative.

This clone was seen just once. This rearrangement joins TRBV2 to TRBJ1-1, with 8 bases lining up with TRBD1. The CDR3 extends over 13 amino acids. The V gene's germline CDR1 is SNHLY and CDR2 FYNNEI. The V and J ends lost 7 bases and 1 base, in that order; junction bases with no gene match: 2. CDR3: CASKDRANTEAFF. CDR3 nucleotides: TGTGCCAGCAAGGACAGGGCGAACACTGAAGCTTTCTTT.

V is TRBV18 and J is TRBJ1-2, with 9 bases that match TRBD1. Germline trimming cut 3 bases from V and 3 bases from J; bases unmatched to any gene: 5. The germline V gene encodes CDR1 KGHSH and CDR2 LQKENI. The CDR3 has 15 amino acids. CDR3: CASSPLDRGDYGYTF. The CDR3 nucleotides are TGTGCCAGCTCACCTCTGGACAGGGGTGACTATGGCTACACCTTC.

The rearrangement links TRBV18 to TRBJ1-1, with 7 bases lining up with TRBD1. CDR3 length: 15 amino acids. CDR1 and CDR2 (germline): KGHSH, LQKENI. After removal of 4 bases from V and 3 bases from J, the junction contained 8 bases not matched to a gene. The CDR3 reads CASSLRQGVDTEAFF. In nucleotides, the CDR3 is TGTGCCAGCTCACTCAGACAGGGTGTGGACACTGAAGCTTTCTTT.

The chain links TRBV9 to TRBJ2-2, with a tentative D call TRBD1 (6 bases). Looked up from germline, CDR1 is SGDLS and CDR2 is YYNGEE. Trimming took off 0 bases at V and 3 bases at J, with 6 bases between the two ends. The CDR3 length is 14 residues. This chain's CDR3 is CASSVEGDTGELFF. For the CDR3, the DNA is TGTGCCAGCAGCGTAGAGGGGGACACCGGGGAGCTGTTTTTT.

V and J are TRBV5-8 and TRBJ1-1; no clear D gene. V lost 0 bases and J 5 bases, leaving 8 bases between the germline ends. Germline lookup yields CDR1 SGHTS and CDR2 YDEGEE. The CDR3 is made up of 13 amino acids. This CDR3 is CASSLAGRTEAFF. The CDR3 DNA sequence: TGTGCCAGCAGCTTGGCCGGGAGAACTGAAGCTTTCTTT.

The chain recombines TRBV30 with TRBJ1-1, with 10 bases that match TRBD1. Per germline, CDR1 GTSNPN and CDR2 SVGIG (reference sequence). The CDR3 contains 14 residues. Trimming cost V 2 bases and J 4 bases; bases outside gene matches: 4. In DNA form, the CDR3 reads TGTGCCTGGAGTCCGGGGACAGGGGTCACTGAAGCTTTCTTT. It codes for CAWSPGTGVTEAFF.

The rearrangement uses TRBV28 and TRBJ1-1; D is perhaps TRBD1 (5 bases). With 7 bases removed from V and 1 base from J, the gap between germline ends came to 10 bases. The CDR3 has 13 residues. CDR1 and CDR2 (germline): MDHEN, SYDVKM. The CDR3 DNA is TGTGCCAGCAACCTTAGGGGGAACACTGAAGCTTTCTTT. Its translation is CASNLRGNTEAFF.

The V call is TRBV7-9, the J call TRBJ2-7, with 8 bases lining up with TRBD1. Germline CDR1 and CDR2: SEHNR and FQNEAQ (reference sequence). The trim removed 5 bases at V and 7 bases at J, leaving 10 bases unmatched. The CDR3 contains 14 residues. The CDR3 loop reads CASSLSTGVGEQYF. The CDR3 DNA reads TGTGCCAGCAGCCTCTCGACAGGGGTGGGGGAGCAGTACTTC.

This chain links TRBV7-2 with TRBJ2-5; 9 nucleotides align to TRBD2. V was pared by 4 bases and J by 2 bases, with 5 bases of the junction left unmatched. The CDR3 is made up of 15 amino acids. The V gene's germline CDR1 is SGHTA and CDR2 FQGNSA. In DNA, the CDR3 is TGTGCCAGCAGCTCAAGTACTAGCGGGCAAGAGACCCAGTACTTC. Translated, it gives CASSSSTSGQETQYF.

The chain is built from TRBV7-9 and TRBJ1-2; perhaps TRBD1 as D (6 bases). The V and J ends lost 5 bases and 2 bases respectively, with 12 bases between them. Germline-derived CDR1 and CDR2 are SEHNR and FQNEAQ (reference sequence). The CDR3 is made up of 14 amino acids. The CDR3 sequence: CASSPRTANYGYTF. The CDR3 DNA reads as TGTGCCAGCAGCCCTCGGACAGCGAACTATGGCTACACCTTC. Supplemented by reference TRBV7-9 and TRBJ1-2, the full variable domain reads DTGVSQNPRHKITKRGQNVTFRCDPISEHNRLYWYRQTLGQGPEFLTYFQNEAQLEKSRLLSDRFSAERPKGSFSTLEIQRTEQGDSAMYLCASSPRTANYGYTFGSGTRLTVV.

This sequence joins TRBV28 and TRBJ1-5; D uncertain. Trimming left V 4 bases short and J 7 bases short, with 14 bases between. Germline loops: CDR1 MDHEN, CDR2 SYDVKM. CDR3 length: 14 residues. CDR3 sequence reads: CASSSHRDGQPQHF. The CDR3 DNA follows: TGTGCCAGCAGTTCTCACCGGGATGGGCAGCCCCAGCATTTT.

The chain uses TRBV9 and TRBJ2-1, with 13 nucleotides matching TRBD2. Germline assignment: CDR1 SGDLS and CDR2 YYNGEE. This CDR3 has 16 residues. V lost 3 bases and J lost 8; bases outside the gene matches: 8. This CDR3 is CASSALLAGGSDEQFF. The DNA for the CDR3 is TGTGCCAGCAGCGCCTTACTAGCGGGAGGGTCAGATGAGCAGTTCTTC.

This rearrangement joins TRBV16 to TRBJ1-1; tentative D call: TRBD1 (6 bases). This CDR3 is built from 14 residues. V lost 4 bases and J lost 1, with 10 bases in between. Germline loops: CDR1 KGHSY, CDR2 FQNENV. This CDR3 reads CASSPGQTNTEAFF. The CDR3 region has the DNA TGTGCCAGCAGCCCCGGACAGACGAACACTGAAGCTTTCTTT.

This chain connects TRBV18 to TRBJ1-1; D may be TRBD1 (6 bases). Trimming removed 3 bases at V and 5 bases at J, with 16 bases between. The CDR3 covers 15 residues. Germline V lookup: CDR1 KGHSH, CDR2 LQKENI. In nucleotides, the CDR3 is TGTGCCAGCTCACCTTTACAGGGCGATTTAACTGAAGCTTTCTTT. Its protein is CASSPLQGDLTEAFF.

The DNA for the CDR3 is TGCAGTGCTTCGACAGACACTGAAGCTTTCTTT. Encoded protein: CSASTDTEAFF. This chain joins TRBV20-1 and TRBJ1-1; D is possibly TRBD1 (5 bases). With 5 bases removed from V and 3 bases from J, the gap between germline ends came to 7 bases. Germline lookup yields CDR1 DFQATT and CDR2 SNEGSKA (reference sequence). CDR3 size: 11 residues.

The chain combines TRBV28 with TRBJ1-2; 7 bases align to TRBD1. CDR1 MDHEN and CDR2 SYDVKM come from the germline V gene. There are 13 residues in the CDR3. The V segment lost 6 bases and the J segment 6 bases; nucleotides outside the gene matches: 7. The CDR3 sequence: CASSYRQGDGYTF. The CDR3 region has the DNA TGTGCCAGCAGCTACCGACAGGGAGATGGCTACACCTTC.

About this clone: An end of the junction does not agree with germline; a read error may underlie this. The sample carries other DNA sequences with the same CDR3. V and J are TRBV5-6 and TRBJ2-5; no firm D call. The CDR3 loop spans 13 amino acids. Germline V CDR1 and CDR2: SGHDT, YYEEEE. CDR3 residues: CASSLDPRETQYF. The DNA of the CDR3 is TGTGCCAGCAGTTTGGACCCACGGGAGACCCAGTACTTC.

V is TRBV5-6 and J is TRBJ2-1; TRBD2 matches 7 bases. Germline V CDR1 and CDR2: SGHDT, YYEEEE. The CDR3 runs 14 residues. V gave up 7 bases and J gave up 1 base; unmatched junction bases: 5. CDR3 DNA sequence: TGTGCCAGCGGGAGGCGGGAGTCCTACAATGAGCAGTTCTTC. Translated, it gives CASGRRESYNEQFF.

The genes are TRBV28 and TRBJ2-1; weak D call: TRBD1 (6 bases). Germline lookup yields CDR1 MDHEN and CDR2 SYDVKM. V was cut by 4 bases and J by 9 bases, with 13 bases left in between. The CDR3 has 13 residues. The CDR3 DNA reads TGTGCCAGCAGTTCCGGGACACGTCGTGAGCAGTTCTTC. This codes for CASSSGTRREQFF.

The chain carries TRBV9 and TRBJ1-5; 10 bases are shared with TRBD1. Germline V CDR1 and CDR2: SGDLS, YYNGEE. CDR3 size: 15 residues. The V gene end was trimmed by 0 bases and the J gene end by 3 bases; junction bases not matched to a gene: 0. As DNA, the CDR3 is TGTGCCAGCAGCGTAGGACAGGGGGCCAATCAGCCCCAGCATTTT. It encodes CASSVGQGANQPQHF.

The rearrangement uses TRBV5-1 and TRBJ2-7, with 9 bases that match TRBD2. The CDR3 covers 11 residues. Trimming removed 6 bases from V and 7 bases from J; junction bases left unmatched: 2. Germline V gene sequence: CDR1 SGHRS, CDR2 YFSETQ. CDR3 DNA sequence: TGCGCCAGCACTAGCGGGATTGAGCAGTACTTC. It encodes CASTSGIEQYF.

This chain joins TRBV27 and TRBJ1-5; 8 bases agree with TRBD1. CDR3 length: 15 residues. The V gene's germline CDR1 is MNHEY and CDR2 SMNVEV (reference sequence). The ends lost 5 bases at V and 6 bases at J; junction bases unmatched: 9. The CDR3 DNA is TGTGCCAGCAGTATAGGGCAGGGGGCTCTTCAGCCCCAGCATTTT. Amino acid sequence: CASSIGQGALQPQHF.

This sequence joins TRBV28 and TRBJ2-6, with 10 bases lining up with TRBD1. Trimming removed 9 bases from V and 0 bases from J; junction bases left unmatched: 5. Germline-derived CDR1 and CDR2 are MDHEN and SYDVKM. The CDR3 contains 16 residues. CDR3 loop: CASRTGGNSGANVLTF. The CDR3 DNA is TGTGCCAGTAGGACAGGGGGAAACTCTGGGGCCAACGTCCTGACTTTC.

The chain employs TRBV5-1 and TRBJ2-3; maybe TRBD1 (6 bases). Germline V gene sequence: CDR1 SGHRS, CDR2 YFSETQ. The CDR3 is 15 residues long. The ends were cut back, 0 bases at V and 6 bases at J, with 14 bases in the middle. The CDR3 region has the DNA TGCGCCAGCAGCTTGGCGGGACAATCCGCCGATACGCAGTATTTT. Translating it yields CASSLAGQSADTQYF.

V gene TRBV19 combines with J gene TRBJ2-5; 8 positions agree with TRBD1. This CDR3 region has 15 residues. Germline CDR1 is LNHDA and CDR2 is SQIVND (reference sequence). The V and J ends lost 2 bases and 5 bases, in that order; junction bases with no gene match: 7. This CDR3 is CASSIRDRGRETQYF. In nucleotides, the CDR3 is TGTGCCAGTAGTATAAGAGACAGGGGAAGGGAGACCCAGTACTTC.